This T cell receptor (beta chain) was profiled in a study of blood T cell repertoires in COVID-19. Original analysis: Amplifying reference gene primers gave estimates of nucleated cell counts. Profiled with immunoSEQ multiplex PCR; TCRdb holds only in-frame clones, not every one. V, J and clone size reflect that table, while D and trimming were determined from the DNA. Of approximately 91,000 clones in the sample, more than 60% are singletons; the top ten hold approximately 25%. The CDR3 covers 15 residues. The V and J ends lost 11 bases and 2 bases respectively, with 19 bases between them. Looked up from germline, CDR1 is MDHEN and CDR2 is SYDVKM.

V is TRBV28 and J is TRBJ1-5, with D perhaps matching TRBD1 (6 bases). The TCR comes from a man aged 70 or older with acute or convalescent COVID-19. The sequencing sample was made of peripheral blood. CDR3 in DNA: TGTGCCGGTGGATCACAGGGAAGGGGCAATCAGCCCCAGCATTTT. It translates to CAGGSQGRGNQPQHF.